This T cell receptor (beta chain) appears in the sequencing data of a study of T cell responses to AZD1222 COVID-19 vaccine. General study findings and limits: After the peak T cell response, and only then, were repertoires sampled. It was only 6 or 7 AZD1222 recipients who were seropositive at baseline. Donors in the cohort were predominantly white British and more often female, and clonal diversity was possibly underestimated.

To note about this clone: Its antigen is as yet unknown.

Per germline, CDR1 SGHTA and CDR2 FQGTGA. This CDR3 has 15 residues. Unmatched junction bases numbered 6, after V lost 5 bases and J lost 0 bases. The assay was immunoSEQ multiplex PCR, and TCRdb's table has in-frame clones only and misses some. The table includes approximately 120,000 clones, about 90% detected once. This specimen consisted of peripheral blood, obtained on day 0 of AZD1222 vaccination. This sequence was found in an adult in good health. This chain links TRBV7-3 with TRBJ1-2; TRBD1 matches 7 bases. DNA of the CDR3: TGTGCCAGCAGCCCGGACAGGAGAGCTAACTATGGCTACACCTTC. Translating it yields CASSPDRRANYGYTF.